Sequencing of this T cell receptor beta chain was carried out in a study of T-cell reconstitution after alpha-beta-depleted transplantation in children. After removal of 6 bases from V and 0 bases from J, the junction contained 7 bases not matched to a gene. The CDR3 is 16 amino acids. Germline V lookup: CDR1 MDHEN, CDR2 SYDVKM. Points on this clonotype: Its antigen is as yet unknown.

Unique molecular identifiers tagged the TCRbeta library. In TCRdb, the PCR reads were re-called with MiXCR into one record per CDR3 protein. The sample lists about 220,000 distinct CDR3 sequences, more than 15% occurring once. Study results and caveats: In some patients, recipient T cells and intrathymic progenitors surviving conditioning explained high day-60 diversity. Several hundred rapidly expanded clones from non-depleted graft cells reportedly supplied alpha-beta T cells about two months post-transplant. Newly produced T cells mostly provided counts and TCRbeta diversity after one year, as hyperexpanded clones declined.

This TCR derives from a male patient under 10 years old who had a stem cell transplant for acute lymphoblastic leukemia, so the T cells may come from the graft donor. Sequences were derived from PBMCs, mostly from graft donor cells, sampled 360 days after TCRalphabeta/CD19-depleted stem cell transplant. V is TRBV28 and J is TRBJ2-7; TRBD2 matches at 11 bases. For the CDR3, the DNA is TGTGCCAGCAGCCCTCTAGCGGGGGGTAGCTCCTACGAGCAGTACTTC. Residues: CASSPLAGGSSYEQYF. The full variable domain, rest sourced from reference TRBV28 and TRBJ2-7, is DVKVTQSSRYLVKRTGEKVFLECVQDMDHENMFWYRQDPGLGLRLIYFSYDVKMKEKGDIPEGYSVSREKKERFSLILESASTNQTSMYLCASSPLAGGSSYEQYFGPGTRLTVT.